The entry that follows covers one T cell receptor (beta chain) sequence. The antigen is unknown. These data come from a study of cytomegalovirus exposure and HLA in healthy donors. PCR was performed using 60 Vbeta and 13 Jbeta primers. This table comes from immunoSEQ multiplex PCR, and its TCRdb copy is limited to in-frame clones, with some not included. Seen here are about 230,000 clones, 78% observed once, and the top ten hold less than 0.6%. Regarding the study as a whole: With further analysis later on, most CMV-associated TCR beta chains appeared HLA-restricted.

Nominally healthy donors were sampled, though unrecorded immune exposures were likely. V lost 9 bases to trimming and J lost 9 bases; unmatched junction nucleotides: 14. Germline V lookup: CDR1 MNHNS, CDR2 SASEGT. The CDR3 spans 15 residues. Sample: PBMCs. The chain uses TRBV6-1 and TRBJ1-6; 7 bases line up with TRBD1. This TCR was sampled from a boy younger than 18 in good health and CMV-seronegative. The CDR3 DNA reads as TGTGCCAGTACACACGACAGGGAAGTGGCTTCACCCCTCCACTTT. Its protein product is CASTHDREVASPLHF.